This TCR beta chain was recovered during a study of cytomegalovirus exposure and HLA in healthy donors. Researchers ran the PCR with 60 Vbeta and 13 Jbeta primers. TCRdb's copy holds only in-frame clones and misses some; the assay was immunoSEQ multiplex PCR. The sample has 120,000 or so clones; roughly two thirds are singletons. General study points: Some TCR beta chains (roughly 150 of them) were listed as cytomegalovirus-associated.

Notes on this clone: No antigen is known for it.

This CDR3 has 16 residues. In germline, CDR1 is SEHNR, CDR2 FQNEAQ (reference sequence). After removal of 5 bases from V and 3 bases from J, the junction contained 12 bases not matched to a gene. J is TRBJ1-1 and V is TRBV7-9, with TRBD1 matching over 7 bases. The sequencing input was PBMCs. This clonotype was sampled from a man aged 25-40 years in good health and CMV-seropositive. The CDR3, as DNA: TGTGCCAGCAGCCCTCCAGGACAGGTGTTGGACACTGAAGCTTTCTTT. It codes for CASSPPGQVLDTEAFF.